This paragraph reports one T cell receptor (beta chain). Its antigen is not identified. The data originate from a study of blood T cells in healthy people across ages. Study-wide results and limits: There was no known CMV status for donors, so expanded clonotype changes were possibly confounded.

A sample-barcoded 5' primer and a J-beta primer mix were used in a second PCR of roughly 7 to 12 cycles. TCRdb analysed the 5' RACE reads with MiXCR anew, one entry per CDR3 protein. The data contain about 1.1 million distinct CDR3 sequences, more than 30% of them singletons. Germline CDR1 and CDR2: SGHTA and FQGNSA. The CDR3 is 17 residues long. The junction had 9 bases not matched to a gene; V was cut back by 5 bases and J by 0 bases. This TCR derives from a man younger than 35 in good health. The sequenced material came from blood. The J gene is TRBJ2-3, the V gene TRBV7-2; 9 bases are a match to TRBD1. CDR3 nucleotide sequence: TGTGCCAGCAGCGACCGGGACAGGGTATCTAGCACAGATACGCAGTATTTT. Protein: CASSDRDRVSSTDTQYF.